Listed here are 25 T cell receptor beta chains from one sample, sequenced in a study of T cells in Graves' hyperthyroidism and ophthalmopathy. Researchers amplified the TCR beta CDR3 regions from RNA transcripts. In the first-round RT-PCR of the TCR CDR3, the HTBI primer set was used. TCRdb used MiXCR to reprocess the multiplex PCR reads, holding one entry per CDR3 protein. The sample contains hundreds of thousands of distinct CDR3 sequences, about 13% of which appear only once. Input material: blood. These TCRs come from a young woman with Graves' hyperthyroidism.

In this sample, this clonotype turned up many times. This chain's CDR3 is CASSEGAGGVTDTQYF. The CDR3 bases are TGTGCCAGCAGTGAGGGAGCGGGAGGGGTGACAGATACGCAGTATTTT. This chain links TRBV27 with TRBJ2-3; 10 bases line up with TRBD2. Germline V gives CDR1 MNHEY, CDR2 SMNVEV (reference sequence). After removal of 5 bases from V and 3 bases from J, the junction contained 8 bases not matched to a gene. This CDR3 contains 16 residues.

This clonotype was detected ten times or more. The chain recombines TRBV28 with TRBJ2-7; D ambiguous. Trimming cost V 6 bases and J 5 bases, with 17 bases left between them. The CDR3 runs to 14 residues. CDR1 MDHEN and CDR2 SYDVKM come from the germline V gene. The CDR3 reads CASSPRLMPHEQYF. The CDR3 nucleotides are TGTGCCAGCAGCCCTCGTCTAATGCCCCACGAGCAGTACTTC.

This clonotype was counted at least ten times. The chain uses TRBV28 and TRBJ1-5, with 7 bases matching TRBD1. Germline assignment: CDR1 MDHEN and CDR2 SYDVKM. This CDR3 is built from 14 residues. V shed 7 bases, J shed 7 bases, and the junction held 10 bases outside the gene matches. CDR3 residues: CASTDETGKQPQHF. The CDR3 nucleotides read TGTGCCAGCACCGACGAGACAGGGAAGCAGCCCCAGCATTTT.

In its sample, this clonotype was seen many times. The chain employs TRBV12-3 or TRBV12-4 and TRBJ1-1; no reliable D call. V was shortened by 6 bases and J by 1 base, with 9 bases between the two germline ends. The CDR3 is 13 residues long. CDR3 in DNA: TGTGCCAGCAGATCAATGTGGAACACTGAAGCTTTCTTT. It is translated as CASRSMWNTEAFF.

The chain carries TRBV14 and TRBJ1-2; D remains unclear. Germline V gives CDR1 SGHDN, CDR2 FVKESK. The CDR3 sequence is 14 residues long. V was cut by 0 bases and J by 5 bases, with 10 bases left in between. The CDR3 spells CASSQDRPGYGYTF. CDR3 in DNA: TGTGCCAGCAGCCAAGATCGACCGGGATATGGCTACACCTTC.

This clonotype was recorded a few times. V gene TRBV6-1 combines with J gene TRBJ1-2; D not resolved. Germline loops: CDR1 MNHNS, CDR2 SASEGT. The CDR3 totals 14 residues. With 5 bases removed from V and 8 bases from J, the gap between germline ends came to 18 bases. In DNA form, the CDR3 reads TGTGCCAGCAGTCACTACGGGAGGGCCAGAGGCTACACCTTC. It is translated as CASSHYGRARGYTF.

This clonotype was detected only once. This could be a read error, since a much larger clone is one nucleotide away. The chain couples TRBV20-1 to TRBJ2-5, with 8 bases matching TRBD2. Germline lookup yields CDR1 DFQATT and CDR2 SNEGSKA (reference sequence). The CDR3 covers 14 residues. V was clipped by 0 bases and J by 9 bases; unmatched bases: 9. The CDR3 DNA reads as TGCAGTGCTAGAGATTCGGGGGGGGATGGGGCCCAGTACTTC. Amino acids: CSARDSGGDGAQYF.

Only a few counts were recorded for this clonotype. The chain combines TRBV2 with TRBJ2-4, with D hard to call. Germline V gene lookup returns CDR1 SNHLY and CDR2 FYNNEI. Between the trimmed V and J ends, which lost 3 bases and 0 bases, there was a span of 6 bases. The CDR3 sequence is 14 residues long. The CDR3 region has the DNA TGTGCCAGCAGTGAGACGTTAGCCAAAAACATTCAGTACTTC. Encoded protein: CASSETLAKNIQYF. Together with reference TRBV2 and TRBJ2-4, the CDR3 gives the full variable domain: EPEVTQTPSHQVTQMGQEVILRCVPISNHLYFYWYRQILGQKVEFLVSFYNNEISEKSEIFDDQFSVERPDGSNFTLKIRSTKLEDSAMYFCASSETLAKNIQYFGAGTRLSVL.

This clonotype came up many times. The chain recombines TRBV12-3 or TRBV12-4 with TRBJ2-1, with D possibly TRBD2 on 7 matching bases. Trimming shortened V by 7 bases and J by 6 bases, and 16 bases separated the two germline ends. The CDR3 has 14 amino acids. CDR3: CASTLSGGPNEQFF. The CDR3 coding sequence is TGTGCCAGCACCCTCTCGGGGGGCCCCAATGAGCAGTTCTTC.

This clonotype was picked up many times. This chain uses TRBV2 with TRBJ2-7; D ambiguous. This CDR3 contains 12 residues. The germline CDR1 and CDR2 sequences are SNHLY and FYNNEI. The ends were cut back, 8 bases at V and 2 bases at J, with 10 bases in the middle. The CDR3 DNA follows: TGTGCCAGCGGACGAACCACCTACGAGCAGTACTTC. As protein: CASGRTTYEQYF.

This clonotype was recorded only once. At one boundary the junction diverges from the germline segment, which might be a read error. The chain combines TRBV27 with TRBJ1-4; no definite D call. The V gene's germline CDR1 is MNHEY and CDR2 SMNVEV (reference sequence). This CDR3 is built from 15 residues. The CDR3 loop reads CAGSFYPAAGEKLFF. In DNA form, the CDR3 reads TGTGCCGGCAGTTTTTATCCCGCCGCCGGGGAAAAACTGTTTTTT.

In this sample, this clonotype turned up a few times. The CDR3 nucleotides are TGCGCCAGCAGCTTGAATAGTGTAGTAAACACCGGGGAGCTGTTTTTT. Residues: CASSLNSVVNTGELFF. The chain uses TRBV5-1 and TRBJ2-2, with unresolved D. This CDR3 spans 16 amino acids. The V end was cut by 1 base, the J end by 2 bases, with 12 bases between. Germline-derived CDR1 and CDR2 are SGHRS and YFSETQ.

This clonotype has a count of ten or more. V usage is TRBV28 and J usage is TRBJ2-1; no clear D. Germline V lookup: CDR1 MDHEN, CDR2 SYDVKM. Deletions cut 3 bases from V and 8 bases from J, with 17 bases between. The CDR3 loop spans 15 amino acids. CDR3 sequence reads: CASSLFAAPRDEQFF. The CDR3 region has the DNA TGTGCCAGCAGTTTGTTTGCTGCCCCTCGGGATGAGCAGTTCTTC.

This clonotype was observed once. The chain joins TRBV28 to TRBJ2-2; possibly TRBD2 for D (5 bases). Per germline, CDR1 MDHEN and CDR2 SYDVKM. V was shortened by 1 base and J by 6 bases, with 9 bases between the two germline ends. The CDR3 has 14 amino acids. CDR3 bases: TGTGCCAGCAGTTTATTAGAGGGTTCCGGGGAGCTGTTTTTT. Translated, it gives CASSLLEGSGELFF.

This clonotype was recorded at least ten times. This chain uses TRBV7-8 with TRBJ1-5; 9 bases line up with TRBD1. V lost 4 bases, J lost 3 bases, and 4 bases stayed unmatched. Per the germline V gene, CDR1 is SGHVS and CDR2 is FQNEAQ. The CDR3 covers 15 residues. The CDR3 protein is CASSSGTGPNQPQHF. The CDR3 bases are TGTGCCAGCAGCTCGGGGACAGGGCCCAATCAGCCCCAGCATTTT.

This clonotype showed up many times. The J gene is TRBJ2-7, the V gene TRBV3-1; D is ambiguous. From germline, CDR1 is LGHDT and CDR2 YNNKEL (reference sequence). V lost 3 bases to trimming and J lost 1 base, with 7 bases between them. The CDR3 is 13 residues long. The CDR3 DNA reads TGTGCCAGCAGCCAGTTGGCTTCCTACGAGCAGTACTTC. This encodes CASSQLASYEQYF.

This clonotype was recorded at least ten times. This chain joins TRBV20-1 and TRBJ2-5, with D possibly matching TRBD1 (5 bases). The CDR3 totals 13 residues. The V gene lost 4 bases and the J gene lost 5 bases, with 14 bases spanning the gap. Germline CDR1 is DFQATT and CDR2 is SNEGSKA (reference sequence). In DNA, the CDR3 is TGCAGTGCTAATCAGGGAATGCGGGAGACCCAGTACTTC. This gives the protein CSANQGMRETQYF.

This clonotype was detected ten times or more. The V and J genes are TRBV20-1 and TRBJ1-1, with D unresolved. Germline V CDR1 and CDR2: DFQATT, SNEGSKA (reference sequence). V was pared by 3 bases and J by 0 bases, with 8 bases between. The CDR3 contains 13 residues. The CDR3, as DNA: TGCAGTGCTAGTGGGCCAATGAACACTGAAGCTTTCTTT. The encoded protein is CSASGPMNTEAFF.

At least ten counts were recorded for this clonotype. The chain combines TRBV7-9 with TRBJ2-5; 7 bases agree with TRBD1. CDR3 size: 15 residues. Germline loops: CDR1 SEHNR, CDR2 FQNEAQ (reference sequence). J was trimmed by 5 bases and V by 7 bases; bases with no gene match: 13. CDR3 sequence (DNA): TGTGCCAGCACGCCTGTTCTGGGGACAGAGGAGACCCAGTACTTC. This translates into CASTPVLGTEETQYF.

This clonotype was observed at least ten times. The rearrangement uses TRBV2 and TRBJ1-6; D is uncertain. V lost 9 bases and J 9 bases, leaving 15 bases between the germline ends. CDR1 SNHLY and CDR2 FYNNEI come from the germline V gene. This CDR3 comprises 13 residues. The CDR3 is CASAGQSRSPLHF. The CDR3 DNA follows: TGTGCCAGTGCCGGGCAATCACGTTCACCCCTCCACTTT.

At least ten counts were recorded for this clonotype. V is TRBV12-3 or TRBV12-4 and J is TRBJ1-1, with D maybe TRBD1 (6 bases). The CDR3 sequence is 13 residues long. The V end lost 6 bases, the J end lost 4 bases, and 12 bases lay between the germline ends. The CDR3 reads CASRQEGGTEAFF. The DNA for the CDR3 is TGTGCCAGCAGACAGGAAGGGGGCACTGAAGCTTTCTTT.

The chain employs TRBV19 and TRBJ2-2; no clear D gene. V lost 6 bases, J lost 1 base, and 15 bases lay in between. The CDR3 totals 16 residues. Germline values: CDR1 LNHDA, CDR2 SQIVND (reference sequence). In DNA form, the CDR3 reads TGTGCCAGTAGAAGTCCGTTTCCGGTGAACACCGGGGAGCTGTTTTTT. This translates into CASRSPFPVNTGELFF.

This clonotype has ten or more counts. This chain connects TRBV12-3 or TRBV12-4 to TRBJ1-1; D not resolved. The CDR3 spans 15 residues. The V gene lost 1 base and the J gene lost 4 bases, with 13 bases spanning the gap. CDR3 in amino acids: CASSLGWGGPTEAFF. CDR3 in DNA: TGTGCCAGCAGTTTAGGGTGGGGAGGGCCCACTGAAGCTTTCTTT.

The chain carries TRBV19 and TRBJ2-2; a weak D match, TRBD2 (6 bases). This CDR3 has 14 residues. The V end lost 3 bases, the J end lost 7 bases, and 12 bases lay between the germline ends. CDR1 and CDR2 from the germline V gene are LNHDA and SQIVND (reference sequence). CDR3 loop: CASSIRVEGGELFF. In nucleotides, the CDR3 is TGTGCCAGTAGTATCCGGGTGGAGGGCGGGGAGCTGTTTTTT.

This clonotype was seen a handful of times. The CDR3 DNA reads TGTGCCACCAGCGAAAGCGTGGTTGGGACCCAGTACTTC. Translation gives CATSESVVGTQYF. The chain recombines TRBV24-1 with TRBJ2-5; D is uncertain. Per germline, CDR1 KGHDR and CDR2 SFDVKD. Trimming took off 7 bases at V and 7 bases at J, with 15 bases between the two ends. The CDR3 is made up of 13 amino acids.